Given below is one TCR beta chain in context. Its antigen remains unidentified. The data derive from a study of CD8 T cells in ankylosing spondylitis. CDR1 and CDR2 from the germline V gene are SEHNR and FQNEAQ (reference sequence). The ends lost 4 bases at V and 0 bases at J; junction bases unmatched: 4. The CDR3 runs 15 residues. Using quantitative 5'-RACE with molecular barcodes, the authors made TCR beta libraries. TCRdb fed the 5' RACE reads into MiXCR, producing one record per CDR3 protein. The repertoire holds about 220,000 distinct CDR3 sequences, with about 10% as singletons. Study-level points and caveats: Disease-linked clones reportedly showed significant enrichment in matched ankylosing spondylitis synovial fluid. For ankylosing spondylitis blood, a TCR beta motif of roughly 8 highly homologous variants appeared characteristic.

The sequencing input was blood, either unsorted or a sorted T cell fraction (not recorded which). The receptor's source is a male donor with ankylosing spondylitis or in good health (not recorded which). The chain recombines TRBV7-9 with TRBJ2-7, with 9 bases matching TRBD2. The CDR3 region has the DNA TGTGCCAGCAGCTCTAGCGGGACAGCCTCCTACGAGCAGTACTTC. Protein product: CASSSSGTASYEQYF.